This record looks at one T cell receptor (beta chain) sequence and its context. Its antigen remains unidentified. Base qualities are not provided; no much larger clone lies one nucleotide away. Collaborating institutions collected whole blood in K2EDTA tubes following their own protocols. For TCRbeta analysis, collaborator samples were shipped as frozen whole blood, as isolated PBMCs, or as DNA extracted from either sample type. TCRbeta CDR3 regions were amplified from genomic DNA using the immunoSEQ Assay, a bias-controlled multiplex PCR. Regarding the original processing steps: The number of nucleated cells in each sample was estimated from the amplification of reference gene primers within the assay. Sequence reads were collapsed and filtered to measure the absolute abundance of every unique TCRbeta CDR3 rearrangement. For each sample, productive Simpson clonality was calculated as the square root of Simpson's diversity index across productive rearrangements. TCRdb obtained this table from immuneACCESS and retained in-frame rearrangements with V and J assigned. These tables miss some clones; where compared with another copy, unresolved V genes account for less than half of the shortfall, and the remainder is unexplained. V and J calls and clone size come straight from that table; D and trimming were deduced from the DNA. The sample profile shows 150,000 to 200,000 clones; approximately 74% of them were found once. Clones ranked in the top ten supply less than 3% of the sample.

These data come from a study of blood T cell repertoires in COVID-19 (dated by TCRdb to 2020 to 2021). In terms of the full investigation: Samples covering the acute and convalescent phases of COVID-19 were provided by collaborators in the United States, Italy and Spain. The material from the prospective study consisted of cDNA or gDNA derived from T cells, B-cell-depleted T cells, or PBMCs. Where available, HLA class I and class II types were obtained from metadata supplied by the sample provider rather than from assay-based typing. The repertoires were released in a freely available public database meant as a resource for research on the immune response to SARS-CoV-2. A de-identified subject ID, COVID-19 status, age in years and sex were almost always included in the sample metadata. Subjects who had been exposed to COVID-19, were actively infected with it, or had recovered from it provided the deeply sampled blood TCRbeta repertoires that made up the dataset. The samples were drawn from two sources: the first 160 participants of the ongoing ImmuneRACE study, and 1,200 or so subjects contributed by 6 global collaborators. The investigation overall reported the following: Clinical and demographic metadata were provided uncurated, with the amount varying by source and participant.

The germline V gene gives CDR1 as MDHEN and CDR2 as SYDVKM. The CDR3 measures 14 amino acids from cysteine to phenylalanine. Only CDR3 DNA is held: 42 bases, read in frame from base 1. For this chain, trimming is 5 bases at the V end and 2 bases at the J end, and the number of junction bases without a gene match is 3. The sequence was obtained from an elderly woman with acute or convalescent COVID-19. Material for sequencing was peripheral blood. The chain is made from TRBV28 and TRBJ2-4; 7 bases in the middle match TRBD2. The DNA sequence follows: TGTGCCAGCAGTCCGGGGGGAACCAAAAACATTCAGTACTTC. Translated, this gives CASSPGGTKNIQYF.